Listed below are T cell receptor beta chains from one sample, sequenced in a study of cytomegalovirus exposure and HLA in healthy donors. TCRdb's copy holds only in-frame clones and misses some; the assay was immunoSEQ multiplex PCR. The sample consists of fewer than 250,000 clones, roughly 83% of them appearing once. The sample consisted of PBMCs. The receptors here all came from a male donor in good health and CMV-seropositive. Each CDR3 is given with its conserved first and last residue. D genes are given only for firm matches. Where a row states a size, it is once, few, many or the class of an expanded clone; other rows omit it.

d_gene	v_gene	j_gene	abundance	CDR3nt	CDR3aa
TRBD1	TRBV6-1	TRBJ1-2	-	TGTGCCAGCAGGACAACGGGACAGGGGGCTGGTGGCTACACCTTC	CASRTTGQGAGGYTF
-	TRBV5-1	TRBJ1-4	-	TGCGCCAGCAGCAGACAGTCTAATGAAAAACTGTTTTTT	CASSRQSNEKLFF
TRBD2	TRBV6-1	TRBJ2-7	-	TGTGCCAGCACTCCAAAGGTGGGCGGGAGACCCGAGCAGTACTTC	CASTPKVGGRPEQYF
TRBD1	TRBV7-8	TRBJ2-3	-	TGTGCCAGCAGCTTAGGGGGACAGGGAGGAGATACGCAGTATTTT	CASSLGGQGGDTQYF
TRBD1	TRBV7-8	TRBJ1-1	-	TGTGCCAGCAGCTTTCCGGGACAGGAGAACACTGAAGCTTTCTTT	CASSFPGQENTEAFF
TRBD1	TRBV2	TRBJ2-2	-	TGTGCCAGCAGTAACTCGGACAGGGGAGCTAGCGGGGAGCTGTTTTTT	CASSNSDRGASGELFF
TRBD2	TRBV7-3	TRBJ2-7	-	TGTGCCAGCAGCATAGCGGGAGGACCCTACGAGCAGTACTTC	CASSIAGGPYEQYF
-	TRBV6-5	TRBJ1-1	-	TGTGCCACCGGGAGGGGGACTGAAGCTTTCTTT	CATGRGTEAFF
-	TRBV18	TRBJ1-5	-	TGTGCCAGCTCACCACGCGGGGACGGCAATCAGCCCCAGCATTTT	CASSPRGDGNQPQHF
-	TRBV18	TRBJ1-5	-	TGTGCCAGCTCACCGGCGGGAGCTAGCAATCAGCCCCAGCATTTT	CASSPAGASNQPQHF
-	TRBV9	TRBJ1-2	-	TGTGCCAGCAGCGCTGACGGGAGTCCCTTTTATGGCTACACCTTC	CASSADGSPFYGYTF
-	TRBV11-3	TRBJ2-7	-	TGTGCCAGCAGCTCGGGCTACGAGCAGTACTTC	CASSSGYEQYF
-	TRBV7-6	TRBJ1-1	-	TGTGCCAGCAGCTTAGTACCTCCAGGGTTGGAGAACACTGAAGCTTTCTTT	CASSLVPPGLENTEAFF
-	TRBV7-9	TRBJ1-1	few	TGTGCCAGCAGCTTAGAGCCCTTGGCTGAAGCTTTCTTT	CASSLEPLAEAFF
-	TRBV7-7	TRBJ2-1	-	TGTGCCAGCAGCTTAGGTACAGGGGGGGCCTACAATGAGCAGTTCTTC	CASSLGTGGAYNEQFF
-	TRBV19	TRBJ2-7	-	TGTGCCAGTACTCTTAATCCCGGGCGGGCCGAGCAGTACTTC	CASTLNPGRAEQYF
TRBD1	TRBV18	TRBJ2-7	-	TGTGCCAGCTCACCGGAACAGGGGTCCGAGCAGTACTTC	CASSPEQGSEQYF
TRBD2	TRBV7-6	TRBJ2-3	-	TGTGCCAGCAGCTTAGGAACAGAACTAGCGGGGAGGGTTTTT	CASSLGTELAGRVF
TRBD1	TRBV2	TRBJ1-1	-	TGTGCCAGCAGGGGGACAGAGAACACTGAAGCTTTCTTT	CASRGTENTEAFF
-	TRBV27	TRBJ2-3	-	TGTGCCAGCAGTTACAGTACCCTTGGGGATACGCAGTATTTT	CASSYSTLGDTQYF
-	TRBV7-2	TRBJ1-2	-	TGTGCCAGCACCCAAATAAGCGGGGACTATAACTATGGCTACACCTTC	CASTQISGDYNYGYTF
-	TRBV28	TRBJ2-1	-	TGTGCCAGCAGTTTGAGGGGGGGTGAGCAGTTCTTC	CASSLRGGEQFF
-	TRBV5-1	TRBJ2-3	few	TGCGCCAGCAGCGCCCCGCAAGGGGGTCCCACAGATACGCAGTATTTT	CASSAPQGGPTDTQYF
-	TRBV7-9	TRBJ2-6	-	TGTTCCAGCAGCTACCGGTACTCTGGGGCCAACGTCCTGACTTTC	CSSSYRYSGANVLTF
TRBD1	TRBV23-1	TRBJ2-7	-	TGCGCCAGCCTACCCTCGACCGGGACAGGGGGGGACGAGCAGTACTTC	CASLPSTGTGGDEQYF
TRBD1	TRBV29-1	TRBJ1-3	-	TGCAGCGTTGGACAGGGAGGAAACACCATATATTTT	CSVGQGGNTIYF
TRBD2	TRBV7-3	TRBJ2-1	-	TGTGCCAGCAGCCGGACTAGCGGGACCGATGAGCAGTTCTTC	CASSRTSGTDEQFF
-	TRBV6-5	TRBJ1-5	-	TGTGCCAGCAGCCCGGGACGGGGGAATCAGCCCCAGCATTTT	CASSPGRGNQPQHF
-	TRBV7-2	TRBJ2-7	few	TGTGCCAGCAGCTTAGGCCCGGGAGATGACTACGAGCAGTACTTC	CASSLGPGDDYEQYF
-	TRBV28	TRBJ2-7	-	TGTGCCAGCAGTCCGACGGCCCAGGCTTCCTACGAGCAGTACTTC	CASSPTAQASYEQYF
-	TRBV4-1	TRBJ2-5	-	TGCGCCAGCAGCCAAGATCAATTTTTCGGGGGGCTAGAGACCCAGTACTTC	CASSQDQFFGGLETQYF
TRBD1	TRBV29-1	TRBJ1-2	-	TGCAGCTCCGATAGACAGGGGACTGGGTATGGCTACACCTTC	CSSDRQGTGYGYTF
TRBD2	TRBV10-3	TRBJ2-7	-	TGTGCCATCAGCCCCGGGACTAGCGGGGGGCGCTCCTACGAGCAGTACTTC	CAISPGTSGGRSYEQYF
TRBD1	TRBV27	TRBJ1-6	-	TGTGCCAGCAGTTTGATCACAGGGGATTATAATTCACCCCTCCACTTT	CASSLITGDYNSPLHF
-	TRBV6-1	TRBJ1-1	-	TGTGCCAGCAGTCCTTATGTCGAGACTGAAGCTTTCTTT	CASSPYVETEAFF
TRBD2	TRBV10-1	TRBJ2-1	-	TGCGCCAGCAGTGAGGGACTAGCGGTTCGGGAGCAGTTCTTC	CASSEGLAVREQFF
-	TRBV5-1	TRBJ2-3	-	TGCGCCAGCAGCTTGGGATCCACGACTAGCACAGATACGCAGTATTTT	CASSLGSTTSTDTQYF
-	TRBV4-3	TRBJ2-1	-	TGCGCCAGCAGCCCCGCGGGTGCCCGATCCAACAATGAGCAGTTCTTC	CASSPAGARSNNEQFF
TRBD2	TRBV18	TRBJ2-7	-	TGTGCCAGCTCACCACGGGCGGGAGGGACCTACGAGCAGTACTTC	CASSPRAGGTYEQYF
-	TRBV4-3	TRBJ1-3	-	TGCGCCAGCAGCCCGGGGGGAGGCACGATCTCTGGAAACACCATATATTTT	CASSPGGGTISGNTIYF
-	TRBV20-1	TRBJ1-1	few	TGCAGTGCTCTATGGACTGAAGCTTTCTTT	CSALWTEAFF
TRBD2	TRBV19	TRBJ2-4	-	TGTGCCAGTAACCCGGGACTATTGTCGGACATTCAGTACTTC	CASNPGLLSDIQYF
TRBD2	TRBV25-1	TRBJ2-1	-	TGTGCCAGCAGTGAGAGTAGCGGGAGGACCTACAATGAGCAGTTCTTC	CASSESSGRTYNEQFF
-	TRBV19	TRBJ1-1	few	TGTGCCAGTAGTATAGAAGGGATGGGAGGGCGGGGGATGAACACTGAAGCTTTCTTT	CASSIEGMGGRGMNTEAFF
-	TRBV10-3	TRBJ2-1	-	TGTGCCATGGCGGACGATGTGGGGCCCTACAATGAGCAGTTCTTC	CAMADDVGPYNEQFF
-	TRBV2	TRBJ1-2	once	TGTGCCAGCAGTGAATCAGGGATCTATGGCTACACCTTC	CASSESGIYGYTF
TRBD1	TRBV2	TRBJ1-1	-	TGTGCCAGCAGGGCCGGACAGGGGACCACTGAAGCTTTCTTT	CASRAGQGTTEAFF
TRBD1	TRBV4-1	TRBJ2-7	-	TGCGCCAGCAGCCAAGATGCACTCGGGGACAGTGTATCCTACGAGCAGTACTTC	CASSQDALGDSVSYEQYF